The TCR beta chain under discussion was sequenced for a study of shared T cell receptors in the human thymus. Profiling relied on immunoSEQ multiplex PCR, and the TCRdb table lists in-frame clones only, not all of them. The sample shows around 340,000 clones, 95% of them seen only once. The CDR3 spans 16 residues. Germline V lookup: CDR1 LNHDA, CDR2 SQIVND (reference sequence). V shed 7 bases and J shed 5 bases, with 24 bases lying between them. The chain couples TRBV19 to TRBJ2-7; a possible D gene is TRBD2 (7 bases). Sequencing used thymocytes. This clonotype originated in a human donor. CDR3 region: CASNRVASGRNDEQYF. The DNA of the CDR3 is TGTGCCAGTAACAGGGTGGCTAGCGGAAGGAACGACGAGCAGTACTTC.